This T cell receptor (beta chain) was identified during a study of cytomegalovirus exposure and HLA in healthy donors. CDR3 size: 13 residues. V lost 8 bases and J 1 base, leaving 11 bases between the germline ends. CDR1 SNHLY and CDR2 FYNNEI come from the germline V gene. 13 Jbeta primers and 60 Vbeta primers were used for the PCR. The method was immunoSEQ multiplex PCR; TCRdb's version includes in-frame clones alone and lacks a portion of them. The table records 100,000 to 150,000 clones, 60% to 80% of them present only once. For this clone: What it binds is unknown.

Regarding the study as a whole: 87-base-pair reads could not separate some V segments, including TRBV6-2 and TRBV6-3.

This chain links TRBV2 with TRBJ1-1; maybe TRBD1 (6 bases). The sample was PBMCs. This TCR was sampled from a man aged 50 or older in good health and CMV-seropositive. CDR3 amino acids: CASGATGNTEAFF. CDR3 sequence (DNA): TGTGCCAGCGGAGCGACAGGGAACACTGAAGCTTTCTTT.